The rows below give T cell receptor beta chains drawn from one sample of a study of identical twins. TCRdb ran MiXCR on the 5' RACE reads and lists one entry per CDR3 protein. The sample lists 510,000 or so distinct CDR3 sequences; around 15% were seen once. The data also belong to a second study, concerning yellow fever vaccine responses in identical twins.

The sample was CD4+ T cells sorted from blood. The receptors originated from a woman aged 18-29 years in good health. CDR3s include the opening cysteine and the closing phenylalanine or tryptophan. Each record gives: D gene, J gene, clone size, V gene, CDR3 protein, CDR3 DNA. The D gene is left open where the match is weak. Rows may omit the clone size; those that give it use once, few, many or a size class.

d_gene: NA; j_gene: TRBJ2-2; abundance: NA; v_gene: TRBV20-1; CDR3aa: CSARGQGSAGELFF; CDR3nt: TGCAGTGCTAGAGGCCAGGGATCGGCCGGGGAGCTGTTTTTT
d_gene: NA; j_gene: TRBJ2-1; abundance: few; v_gene: TRBV7-5; CDR3aa: CISVSEAPPPAGGNNEQFF; CDR3nt: NA
d_gene: TRBD1; j_gene: TRBJ1-1; abundance: NA; v_gene: TRBV12-3/TRBV12-4; CDR3aa: CASTYSGGPTEAFF; CDR3nt: TGTGCCAGCACCTATTCAGGGGGCCCCACTGAAGCTTTCTTT
d_gene: NA; j_gene: TRBJ2-7; abundance: NA; v_gene: TRBV3-1; CDR3aa: CASSHGRGVSYEQYF; CDR3nt: TGTGCCAGCAGCCATGGTAGAGGGGTGTCCTACGAGCAGTACTTC
d_gene: TRBD2; j_gene: TRBJ2-1; abundance: NA; v_gene: TRBV2; CDR3aa: CASSEFRGGQNEQFF; CDR3nt: TGTGCCAGCAGTGAATTTCGGGGGGGCCAGAATGAGCAGTTCTTC
d_gene: TRBD2; j_gene: TRBJ2-2; abundance: NA; v_gene: TRBV24-1; CDR3aa: CATQYGGDTGELFF; CDR3nt: TGTGCCACCCAATACGGGGGGGACACCGGGGAGCTGTTTTTT
d_gene: NA; j_gene: TRBJ2-3; abundance: NA; v_gene: TRBV27; CDR3aa: CASRPPQRIDTQYF; CDR3nt: TGTGCCAGCAGACCCCCCCAACGCATAGATACGCAGTATTTT
d_gene: TRBD1; j_gene: TRBJ2-2; abundance: NA; v_gene: TRBV29-1; CDR3aa: CSVSVIGGNTGELFF; CDR3nt: TGCAGCGTTTCCGTTATAGGGGGCAACACCGGGGAGCTGTTTTTT
d_gene: NA; j_gene: TRBJ2-3; abundance: few; v_gene: TRBV4-2; CDR3aa: CASSRRDSGGRTDTQYF; CDR3nt: TGTGCCAGCAGCCGTCGGGACTCCGGAGGGCGCACAGATACGCAGTATTTT
d_gene: NA; j_gene: TRBJ1-1; abundance: NA; v_gene: TRBV18; CDR3aa: CASSPSTTMNTEAFF; CDR3nt: TGTGCCAGCTCACCTTCGACAACTATGAACACTGAAGCTTTCTTT
d_gene: NA; j_gene: TRBJ2-6; abundance: NA; v_gene: TRBV18; CDR3aa: CASSEGAFNVLTF; CDR3nt: TGTGCCAGCTCAGAAGGGGCCTTCAACGTCCTGACTTTC
d_gene: TRBD2; j_gene: TRBJ2-7; abundance: few; v_gene: TRBV15; CDR3aa: CATSRDQLAGGEQYF; CDR3nt: TGTGCCACCAGCAGAGATCAGCTAGCGGGAGGCGAGCAGTACTTC
d_gene: TRBD2; j_gene: TRBJ2-7; abundance: many; v_gene: TRBV9; CDR3aa: CASSVGTSGPYEQYF; CDR3nt: TGTGCCAGCAGCGTAGGGACTAGCGGACCGTACGAGCAGTACTTC
d_gene: TRBD1; j_gene: TRBJ2-4; abundance: few; v_gene: TRBV18; CDR3aa: CASSPPQGASSKNIQYF; CDR3nt: TGTGCCAGCTCACCACCTCAGGGGGCATCGTCCAAAAACATTCAGTACTTC
d_gene: TRBD1; j_gene: TRBJ1-1; abundance: NA; v_gene: TRBV18; CDR3aa: CASSPEGAGAFF; CDR3nt: TGTGCCAGCTCACCTGAGGGGGCAGGAGCTTTCTTT
d_gene: NA; j_gene: TRBJ1-1; abundance: NA; v_gene: TRBV20-1; CDR3aa: CSAKSSQGYTEAFF; CDR3nt: TGCAGTGCGAAATCTTCGCAGGGCTACACTGAAGCTTTCTTT
d_gene: TRBD1; j_gene: TRBJ2-2; abundance: few; v_gene: TRBV18; CDR3aa: CASSGQGTNTGELFF; CDR3nt: TGTGCCAGCTCCGGACAGGGTACGAACACCGGGGAGCTGTTTTTT
d_gene: NA; j_gene: TRBJ2-4; abundance: NA; v_gene: TRBV7-9; CDR3aa: CASSLAGPGAKNIQYF; CDR3nt: TGTGCCAGCAGCTTAGCTGGGCCGGGAGCCAAAAACATTCAGTACTTC
d_gene: TRBD2; j_gene: TRBJ2-1; abundance: few; v_gene: TRBV20-1; CDR3aa: CSANKGLADRFSYNEQFF; CDR3nt: TGCAGTGCTAACAAGGGACTAGCGGACCGCTTCTCCTACAATGAGCAGTTCTTC
d_gene: NA; j_gene: TRBJ1-4; abundance: NA; v_gene: TRBV4-1; CDR3aa: CASSQDKGLNEKLFF; CDR3nt: TGCGCCAGCAGCCAAGATAAGGGGTTGAATGAAAAACTGTTTTTT
d_gene: NA; j_gene: TRBJ1-1; abundance: NA; v_gene: TRBV11-1; CDR3aa: CASSPLSFRALGYTEAFF; CDR3nt: TGTGCCAGCAGCCCACTTAGTTTCAGGGCACTTGGGTACACTGAAGCTTTCTTT
d_gene: NA; j_gene: TRBJ2-2; abundance: NA; v_gene: TRBV29-1; CDR3aa: CSVNEQNTGELFF; CDR3nt: TGCAGCGTTAATGAACAAAACACCGGGGAGCTGTTTTTT
d_gene: NA; j_gene: TRBJ2-3; abundance: NA; v_gene: TRBV7-9; CDR3aa: CASSLRESTDTQYF; CDR3nt: TGTGCCAGCAGCTTGAGGGAAAGCACAGATACGCAGTATTTT
d_gene: NA; j_gene: TRBJ1-1; abundance: NA; v_gene: TRBV6-1; CDR3aa: CASRRESSNTEAFF; CDR3nt: TGTGCCAGCAGAAGGGAGAGTTCGAACACTGAAGCTTTCTTT
d_gene: TRBD1; j_gene: TRBJ1-2; abundance: NA; v_gene: TRBV12-3/TRBV12-4; CDR3aa: CASSDRVGGYTF; CDR3nt: TGTGCCAGCAGTGACAGGGTAGGCGGCTACACCTTC
d_gene: NA; j_gene: TRBJ1-4; abundance: few; v_gene: TRBV6-1; CDR3aa: CASRVGGAGEKLFF; CDR3nt: TGTGCCAGCAGAGTGGGAGGAGCAGGAGAAAAACTGTTTTTT
d_gene: NA; j_gene: TRBJ2-5; abundance: few; v_gene: TRBV12-3/TRBV12-4; CDR3aa: CASSLQPQETQYF; CDR3nt: TGTGCCAGCAGTTTACAGCCCCAAGAGACCCAGTACTTC
d_gene: TRBD2; j_gene: TRBJ2-1; abundance: NA; v_gene: TRBV7-3; CDR3aa: CASSLREGYNEQFF; CDR3nt: TGTGCCAGCAGCTTAAGGGAGGGCTACAATGAGCAGTTCTTC
d_gene: NA; j_gene: TRBJ1-6; abundance: NA; v_gene: TRBV12-3/TRBV12-4; CDR3aa: CASRLGVFGNSPLHF; CDR3nt: TGTGCCAGCAGATTAGGGGTTTTTGGTAATTCACCCCTCCACTTT
d_gene: NA; j_gene: TRBJ2-1; abundance: few; v_gene: TRBV5-1; CDR3aa: CASSLKARHEQFF; CDR3nt: TGCGCCAGCAGCTTGAAGGCCCGGCATGAGCAGTTCTTC
d_gene: NA; j_gene: TRBJ2-1; abundance: NA; v_gene: TRBV28; CDR3aa: CASSLREAGEQFF; CDR3nt: TGTGCCAGCAGTTTAAGGGAGGCGGGTGAGCAGTTCTTC
d_gene: TRBD2; j_gene: TRBJ2-1; abundance: NA; v_gene: TRBV7-9; CDR3aa: CASSPGTSEGEQFF; CDR3nt: TGTGCCAGCAGCCCCGGGACTAGCGAAGGAGAGCAGTTCTTC
d_gene: TRBD1; j_gene: TRBJ2-7; abundance: few; v_gene: TRBV29-1; CDR3aa: CSVDRTGTSYEQYF; CDR3nt: TGCAGCGTTGATAGGACAGGTACCTCCTACGAGCAGTACTTC
d_gene: TRBD2; j_gene: TRBJ2-5; abundance: few; v_gene: TRBV6-1; CDR3aa: CASRPLAGGTNPYF; CDR3nt: TGTGCCAGCAGACCCCTAGCGGGAGGGACGAACCCGTACTTC
d_gene: NA; j_gene: TRBJ1-4; abundance: few; v_gene: TRBV12-3/TRBV12-4; CDR3aa: CASSGQINEKLFF; CDR3nt: TGTGCCAGTTCCGGACAAATTAATGAAAAACTGTTTTTT
d_gene: TRBD1; j_gene: TRBJ2-5; abundance: NA; v_gene: TRBV20-1; CDR3aa: CSAPPDRGPQETQYF; CDR3nt: TGCAGTGCTCCCCCGGACAGGGGGCCCCAAGAGACCCAGTACTTC
d_gene: NA; j_gene: TRBJ2-5; abundance: few; v_gene: TRBV12-3/TRBV12-4; CDR3aa: CASSLLATQYF; CDR3nt: TGTGCCAGCAGTTTGCTTGCGACCCAGTACTTC
d_gene: TRBD2; j_gene: TRBJ2-3; abundance: once; v_gene: TRBV14; CDR3aa: CASSSRTSPDTQYF; CDR3nt: TGTGCCAGCAGCTCACGGACTAGCCCAGATACGCAGTATTTT
d_gene: TRBD2; j_gene: TRBJ2-5; abundance: NA; v_gene: TRBV4-1; CDR3aa: CASSHPGLAGGPPDRETQYF; CDR3nt: TGCGCCAGCAGCCACCCCGGACTAGCGGGAGGGCCACCGGATCGGGAGACCCAGTACTTC
d_gene: NA; j_gene: TRBJ2-7; abundance: few; v_gene: TRBV5-1; CDR3aa: CASSLVGGPTGEQYF; CDR3nt: TGCGCCAGCAGCTTAGTCGGGGGTCCCACGGGGGAGCAGTACTTC
d_gene: NA; j_gene: TRBJ2-3; abundance: few; v_gene: TRBV20-1; CDR3aa: CSARDWTSTDTQYF; CDR3nt: TGCAGTGCTAGGGACTGGACCAGCACAGATACGCAGTATTTT
d_gene: NA; j_gene: TRBJ2-4; abundance: few; v_gene: TRBV6-1; CDR3aa: CASARDPRDIQYF; CDR3nt: TGTGCCAGCGCCCGGGACCCGCGGGACATTCAGTACTTC
d_gene: NA; j_gene: TRBJ2-3; abundance: many; v_gene: TRBV29-1; CDR3aa: CSVEGASRPSTQYF; CDR3nt: TGCAGCGTTGAAGGAGCCTCACGGCCCTCTACGCAGTATTTT
d_gene: NA; j_gene: TRBJ2-3; abundance: NA; v_gene: TRBV6-1; CDR3aa: CASRPVAGRGADTQYF; CDR3nt: TGTGCCAGCAGACCTGTGGCGGGAAGGGGCGCAGATACGCAGTATTTT
d_gene: NA; j_gene: TRBJ2-5; abundance: few; v_gene: TRBV5-1; CDR3aa: CASSPLGRVNQETQYF; CDR3nt: TGCGCCAGCAGCCCCCTTGGCAGGGTAAACCAAGAGACCCAGTACTTC
d_gene: TRBD2; j_gene: TRBJ2-1; abundance: NA; v_gene: TRBV20-1; CDR3aa: CSGAGGHYNEQFF; CDR3nt: TGCAGTGGGGCGGGGGGCCATTACAATGAGCAGTTCTTC
d_gene: TRBD2; j_gene: TRBJ2-5; abundance: NA; v_gene: TRBV5-1; CDR3aa: CASKKREGLETQYF; CDR3nt: TGCGCCAGCAAAAAGCGGGAGGGCCTAGAGACCCAGTACTTC